This T cell receptor (beta chain) was recorded in a study of blood T cell repertoires in COVID-19. The CDR3 covers 15 residues. Germline V gene lookup returns CDR1 SGHAT and CDR2 FQNNGV. V was pared by 7 bases and J by 6 bases, with 12 bases of the junction left unmatched. Clones were sequenced by immunoSEQ multiplex PCR, and TCRdb holds only the in-frame ones, with some missing. Of around 97,000 clones listed, approximately 89% are singletons. This clone was seen once. This TCR was sampled from a woman over 75 in a cohort sampled during active COVID-19. What was sequenced was peripheral blood. V and J are TRBV11-2 and TRBJ2-1; 7 bases map to TRBD2. CDR3 DNA: TGTGCCAGCAACCCTGGGGGGGTAGAGGGCAATGAGCAGTTCTTC. It encodes CASNPGGVEGNEQFF.